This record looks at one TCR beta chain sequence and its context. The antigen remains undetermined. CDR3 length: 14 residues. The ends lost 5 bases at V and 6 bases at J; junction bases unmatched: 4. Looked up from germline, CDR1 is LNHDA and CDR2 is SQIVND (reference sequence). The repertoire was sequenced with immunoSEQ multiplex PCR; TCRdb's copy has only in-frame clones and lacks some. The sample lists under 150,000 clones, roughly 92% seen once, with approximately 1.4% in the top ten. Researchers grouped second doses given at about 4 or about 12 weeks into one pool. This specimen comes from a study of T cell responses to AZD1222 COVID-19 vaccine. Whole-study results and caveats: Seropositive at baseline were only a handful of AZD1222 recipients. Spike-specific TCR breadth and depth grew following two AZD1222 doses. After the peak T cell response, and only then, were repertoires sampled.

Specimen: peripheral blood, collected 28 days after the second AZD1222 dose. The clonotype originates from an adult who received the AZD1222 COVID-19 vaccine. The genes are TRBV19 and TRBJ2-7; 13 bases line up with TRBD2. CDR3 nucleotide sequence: TGTGCCAGTAGTTATGGGACTAGCGGGATCGAGCAGTACTTC. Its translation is CASSYGTSGIEQYF.